A single sample is the source of the 5 T cell receptor beta chains below, sequenced in a study of OX40 agonist ivuxolimab in advanced cancers. This table comes from immunoSEQ multiplex PCR, and its TCRdb copy is limited to in-frame clones, with some not included. The repertoire consists of around 94,000 clones, with 90% to 95% occurring once and the leading ten covering around 0.76%. The specimen comprised CD4+ or CD8+ T cells sorted from blood, sampled in a trial of the OX40 agonist ivuxolimab. These receptors all stem from an adult with an advanced solid tumor such as melanoma, head and neck, liver or kidney cancer.

This clone has just one count. The genes are TRBV10-3 and TRBJ1-4; TRBD1 might be the D (6 bases). CDR1 is ENHRY, CDR2 SYGVKD, per germline. Trimming stripped 0 bases from V and 4 bases from J, with 15 bases between. CDR3 length: 17 residues. CDR3 residues: CAISESGGTQINEKLFF. CDR3 bases: TGTGCCATCAGTGAGTCGGGCGGGACACAGATTAATGAAAAACTGTTTTTT.

The gene calls are TRBV6-1 and TRBJ2-3; 8 nucleotides agree with TRBD2. Germline lookup yields CDR1 MNHNS and CDR2 SASEGT. This CDR3 contains 15 residues. Losses at the gene ends were 2 bases for V and 2 bases for J; bases not matched to a gene: 3. CDR3 residues: CASSELAGFTDTQYF. The CDR3 DNA follows: TGTGCCAGCAGTGAACTAGCGGGCTTCACAGATACGCAGTATTTT.

The V and J genes are TRBV5-1 and TRBJ2-3; D gene uncertain. The CDR3 extends over 15 amino acids. Germline assignment: CDR1 SGHRS and CDR2 YFSETQ. V lost 4 bases and J 0 bases, leaving 12 bases between the germline ends. The CDR3 sequence: CASSLRRLSTDTQYF. CDR3 in DNA: TGCGCCAGCAGCCTCCGTCGCCTTAGCACAGATACGCAGTATTTT.

This clone showed up just once. This chain joins TRBV5-4 and TRBJ2-1, with 8 bases aligning to TRBD2. The junction had 12 bases not matched to a gene; V was cut back by 7 bases and J by 0 bases. CDR3 size: 17 residues. Germline V CDR1 and CDR2: SGHNT, YYREEE (reference sequence). CDR3 DNA sequence: TGTGCCAGCGATCGTGGCGGGAGGACAAGCTCCTACAATGAGCAGTTCTTC. Translation: CASDRGGRTSSYNEQFF.

The chain employs TRBV4-3 and TRBJ2-6, with a possible D match to TRBD1 (6 bases). Germline CDR1 LGHNA, CDR2 YSLEER. The CDR3 runs 17 residues. V gave up 1 base and J gave up 2 bases, with 12 bases separating them. CDR3 nucleotide sequence: TGCGCCAGCAGCCAAGCGTTCCCAGGGGCTGGGGCCAACGTCCTGACTTTC. As protein: CASSQAFPGAGANVLTF.